The T cell receptor beta chain under discussion was sequenced for a study of T cell repertoires in cytomegalovirus infection. About the study: CMV infection together with matching HLA type was indicated by public TCR beta signatures.

This clonotype was detected a few times. The antigen remains unidentified. V was clipped by 1 base and J by 1 base, with 7 bases between them. The CDR3 spans 14 residues. Germline CDR1 and CDR2: LGHDT and YNNKEL (reference sequence). MiXCR, run by TCRdb on the reads, gives a single entry per CDR3 protein. Of 450,000 to 550,000 distinct CDR3 sequences in the sample, under 55% were seen once. The sequenced sample was cultured PBMCs, obtained from culture after CMV antigen stimulation. This receptor was taken from a human donor in good health (CMV status not recorded). Some clones in this sample may be carry-over from other donors' samples. J is TRBJ2-5 and V is TRBV3-1, with D perhaps TRBD2 (6 bases). As DNA, the CDR3 is TGTGCCAGCAGCCAAGGGACTATCCAAGAGACCCAGTACTTC. Its translation is CASSQGTIQETQYF.